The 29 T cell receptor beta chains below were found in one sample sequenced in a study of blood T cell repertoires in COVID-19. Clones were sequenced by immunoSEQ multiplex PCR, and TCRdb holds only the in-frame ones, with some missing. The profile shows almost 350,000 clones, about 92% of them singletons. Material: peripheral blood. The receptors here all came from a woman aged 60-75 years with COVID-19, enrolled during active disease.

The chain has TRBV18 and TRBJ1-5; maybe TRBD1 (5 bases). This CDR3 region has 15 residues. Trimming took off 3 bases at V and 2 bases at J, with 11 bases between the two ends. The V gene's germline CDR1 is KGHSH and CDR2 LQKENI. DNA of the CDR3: TGTGCCAGCTCACCGGGATGGGGGGGCAATCAGCCCCAGCATTTT. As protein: CASSPGWGGNQPQHF. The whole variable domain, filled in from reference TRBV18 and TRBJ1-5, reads NAGVMQNPRHLVRRRGQEARLRCSPMKGHSHVYWYRQLPEEGLKFMVYLQKENIIDESGMPKERFSAEFPKEGPSILRIQQVVRGDSAAYFCASSPGWGGNQPQHFGDGTRLSIL.

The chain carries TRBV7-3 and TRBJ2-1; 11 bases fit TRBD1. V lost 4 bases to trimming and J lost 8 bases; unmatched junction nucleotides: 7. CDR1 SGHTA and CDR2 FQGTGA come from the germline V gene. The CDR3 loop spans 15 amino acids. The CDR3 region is CASSSGQGVWDEQFF. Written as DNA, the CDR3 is TGTGCCAGCAGCTCGGGACAGGGGGTGTGGGATGAGCAGTTCTTC.

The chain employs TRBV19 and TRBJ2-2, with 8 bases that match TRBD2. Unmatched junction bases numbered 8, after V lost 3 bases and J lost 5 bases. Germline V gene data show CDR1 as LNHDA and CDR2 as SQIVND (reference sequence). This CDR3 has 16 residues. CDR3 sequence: CASSILAGTWTGELFF. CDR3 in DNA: TGTGCCAGTAGTATTTTAGCGGGGACGTGGACCGGGGAGCTGTTTTTT.

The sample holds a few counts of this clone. The CDR3 DNA is TGTGCCAGTAGTACCCCTAACAGGGGTTCACCCCTCCACTTT. Translated: CASSTPNRGSPLHF. The J gene is TRBJ1-6, the V gene TRBV19, with 7 bases lining up with TRBD1. CDR3 length equals 14 residues. CDR1 is LNHDA and CDR2 is SQIVND in the germline V gene (reference sequence). Losses at the gene ends were 4 bases for V and 9 bases for J; bases not matched to a gene: 6.

The CDR3 loop is CASSPGTTLSYEQYF. The CDR3 region has the DNA TGTGCCAGCAGCCCCGGGACTACCCTCTCCTACGAGCAGTACTTC. The chain joins TRBV28 to TRBJ2-7; TRBD2 matches 7 bases. Germline V lookup: CDR1 MDHEN, CDR2 SYDVKM. The junction had 8 bases not matched to a gene; V was cut back by 6 bases and J by 0 bases. The CDR3 runs to 15 residues.

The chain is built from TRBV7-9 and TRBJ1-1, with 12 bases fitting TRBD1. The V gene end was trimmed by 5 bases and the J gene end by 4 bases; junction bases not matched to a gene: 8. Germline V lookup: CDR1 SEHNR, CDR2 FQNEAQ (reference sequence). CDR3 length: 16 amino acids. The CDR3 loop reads CASSLGTGGLGTEAFF. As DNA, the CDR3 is TGTGCCAGCAGCCTCGGGACAGGGGGCTTGGGCACTGAAGCTTTCTTT.

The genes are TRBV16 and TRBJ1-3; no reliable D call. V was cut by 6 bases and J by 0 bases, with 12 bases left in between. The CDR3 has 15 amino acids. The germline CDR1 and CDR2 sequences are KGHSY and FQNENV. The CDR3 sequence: CASSQSTNSGNTIYF. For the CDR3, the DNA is TGTGCCAGCAGTCAAAGCACTAACTCTGGAAACACCATATATTTT.

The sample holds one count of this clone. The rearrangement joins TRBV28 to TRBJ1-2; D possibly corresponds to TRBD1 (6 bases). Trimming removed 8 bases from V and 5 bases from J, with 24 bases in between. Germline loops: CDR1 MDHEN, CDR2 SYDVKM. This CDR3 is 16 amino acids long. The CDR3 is CASAERGTTGKYGYTF. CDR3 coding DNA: TGTGCCAGCGCCGAAAGGGGGACCACAGGGAAGTATGGCTACACCTTC.

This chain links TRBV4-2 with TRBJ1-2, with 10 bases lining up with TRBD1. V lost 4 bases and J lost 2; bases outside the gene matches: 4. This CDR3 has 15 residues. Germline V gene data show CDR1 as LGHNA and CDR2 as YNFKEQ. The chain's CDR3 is CASSRDRGRNYGYTF. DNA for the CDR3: TGTGCCAGCAGCCGCGACAGGGGGCGAAACTATGGCTACACCTTC.

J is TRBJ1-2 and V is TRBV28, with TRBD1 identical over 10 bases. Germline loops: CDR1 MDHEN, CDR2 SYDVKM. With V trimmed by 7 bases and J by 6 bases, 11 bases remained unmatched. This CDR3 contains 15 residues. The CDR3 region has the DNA TGTGCCAGCATCACCGCGGGACAGGGGTGGGATGGCTACACCTTC. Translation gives CASITAGQGWDGYTF.

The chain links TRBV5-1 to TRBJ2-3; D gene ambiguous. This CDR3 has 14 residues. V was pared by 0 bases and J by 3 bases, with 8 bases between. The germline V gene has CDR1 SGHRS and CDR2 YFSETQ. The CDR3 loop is CASSLAAGTDTQYF. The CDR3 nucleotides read TGCGCCAGCAGCTTGGCCGCAGGAACAGATACGCAGTATTTT.

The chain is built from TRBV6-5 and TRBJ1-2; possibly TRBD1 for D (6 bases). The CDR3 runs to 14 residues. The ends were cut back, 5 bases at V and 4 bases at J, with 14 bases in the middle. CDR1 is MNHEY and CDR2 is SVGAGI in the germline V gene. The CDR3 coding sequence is TGTGCCAGCAGTCGCGACAGGAACCTCTATGGCTACACCTTC. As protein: CASSRDRNLYGYTF.

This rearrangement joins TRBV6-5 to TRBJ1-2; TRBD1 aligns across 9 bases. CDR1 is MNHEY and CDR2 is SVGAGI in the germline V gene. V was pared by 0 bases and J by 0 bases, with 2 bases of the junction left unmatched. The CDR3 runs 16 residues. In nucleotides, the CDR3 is TGTGCCAGCAGTTACTCGACAGGGGGAACTAACTATGGCTACACCTTC. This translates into CASSYSTGGTNYGYTF.

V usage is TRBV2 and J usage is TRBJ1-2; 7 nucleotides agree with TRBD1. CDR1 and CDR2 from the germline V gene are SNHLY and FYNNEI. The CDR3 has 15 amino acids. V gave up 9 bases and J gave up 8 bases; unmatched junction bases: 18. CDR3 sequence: CASAARDAVGGGYTF. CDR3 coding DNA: TGTGCCAGTGCCGCCCGGGACGCCGTAGGGGGCGGCTACACCTTC. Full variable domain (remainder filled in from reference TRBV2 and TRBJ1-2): EPEVTQTPSHQVTQMGQEVILRCVPISNHLYFYWYRQILGQKVEFLVSFYNNEISEKSEIFDDQFSVERPDGSNFTLKIRSTKLEDSAMYFCASAARDAVGGGYTFGSGTRLTVV.

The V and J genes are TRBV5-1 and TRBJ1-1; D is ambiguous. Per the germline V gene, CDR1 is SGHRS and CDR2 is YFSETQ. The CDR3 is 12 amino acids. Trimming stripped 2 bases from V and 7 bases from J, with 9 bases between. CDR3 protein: CASSFPPHEAFF. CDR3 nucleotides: TGCGCCAGCAGCTTCCCCCCCCATGAAGCTTTCTTT.

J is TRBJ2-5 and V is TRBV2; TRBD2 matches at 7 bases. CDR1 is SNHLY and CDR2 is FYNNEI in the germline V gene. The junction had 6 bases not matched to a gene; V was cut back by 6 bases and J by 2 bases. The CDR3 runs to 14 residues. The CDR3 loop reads CASRNMGGQETQYF. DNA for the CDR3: TGTGCCAGCAGGAACATGGGGGGGCAAGAGACCCAGTACTTC.

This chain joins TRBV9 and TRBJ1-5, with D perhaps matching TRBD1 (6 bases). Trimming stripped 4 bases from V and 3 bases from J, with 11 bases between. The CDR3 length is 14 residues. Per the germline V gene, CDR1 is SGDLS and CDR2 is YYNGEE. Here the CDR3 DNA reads TGTGCCAGCAGCTCAGGACAGCCCAATCAGCCCCAGCATTTT. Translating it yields CASSSGQPNQPQHF.

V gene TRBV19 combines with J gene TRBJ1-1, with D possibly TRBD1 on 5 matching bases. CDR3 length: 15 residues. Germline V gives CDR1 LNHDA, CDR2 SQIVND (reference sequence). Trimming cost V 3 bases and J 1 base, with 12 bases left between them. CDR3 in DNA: TGTGCCAGTAGTATCGGGAGGGGAAGGAACACTGAAGCTTTCTTT. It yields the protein CASSIGRGRNTEAFF.

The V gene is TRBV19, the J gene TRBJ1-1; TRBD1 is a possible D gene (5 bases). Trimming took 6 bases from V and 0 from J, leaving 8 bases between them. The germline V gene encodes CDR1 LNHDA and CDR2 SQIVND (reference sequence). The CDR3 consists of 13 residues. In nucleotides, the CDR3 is TGTGCCAGTAGGCTCAGGGTGAACACTGAAGCTTTCTTT. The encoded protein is CASRLRVNTEAFF. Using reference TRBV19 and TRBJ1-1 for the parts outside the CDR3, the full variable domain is DGGITQSPKYLFRKEGQNVTLSCEQNLNHDAMYWYRQDPGQGLRLIYYSQIVNDFQKGDIAEGYSVSREKKESFPLTVTSAQKNPTAFYLCASRLRVNTEAFFGQGTRLTVV.

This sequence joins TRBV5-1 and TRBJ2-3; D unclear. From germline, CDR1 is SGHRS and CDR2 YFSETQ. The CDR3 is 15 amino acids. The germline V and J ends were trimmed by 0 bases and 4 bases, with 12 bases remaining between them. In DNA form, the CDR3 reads TGCGCCAGCAGCTTGGGGGCATTTACCCCAGATACGCAGTATTTT. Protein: CASSLGAFTPDTQYF.

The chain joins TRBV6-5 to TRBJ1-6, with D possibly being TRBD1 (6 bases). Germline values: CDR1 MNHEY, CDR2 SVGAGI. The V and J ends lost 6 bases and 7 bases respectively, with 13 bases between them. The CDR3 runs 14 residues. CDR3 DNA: TGTGCCAGCAGGAATACAGGGTTCAATTCACCCCTCCACTTT. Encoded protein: CASRNTGFNSPLHF.

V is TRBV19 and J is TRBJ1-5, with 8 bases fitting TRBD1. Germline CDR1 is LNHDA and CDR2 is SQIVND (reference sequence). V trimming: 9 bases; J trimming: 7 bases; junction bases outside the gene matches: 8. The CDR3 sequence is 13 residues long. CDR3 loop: CASADRVEQPQHF. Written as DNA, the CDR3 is TGTGCCAGCGCGGACAGGGTTGAACAGCCCCAGCATTTT.

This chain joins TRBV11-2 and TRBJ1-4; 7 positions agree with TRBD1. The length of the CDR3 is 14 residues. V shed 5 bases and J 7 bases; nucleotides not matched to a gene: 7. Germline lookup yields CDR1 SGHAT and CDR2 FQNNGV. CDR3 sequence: CASSPNRGGEKLFF. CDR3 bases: TGTGCCAGCAGCCCAAACAGGGGAGGTGAAAAACTGTTTTTT.

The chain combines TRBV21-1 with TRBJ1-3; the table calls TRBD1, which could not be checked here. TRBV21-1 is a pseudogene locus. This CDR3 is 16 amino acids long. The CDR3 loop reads CASSIRDRDSGNTIYF. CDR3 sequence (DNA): TGTGCCAGCAGCATCCGGGACAGGGACTCTGGAAACACCATATATTTT.

The CDR3 nucleotides are TGTGCCAGCAGCTTAACAGGGGGCCCTTCAAGTGGCTACACCTTC. It encodes CASSLTGGPSSGYTF. The chain couples TRBV7-2 to TRBJ1-2; 9 bases match TRBD1. The CDR3 spans 15 residues. With 2 bases clipped from V and 7 bases from J, the junction kept 8 bases outside the gene matches. Germline V CDR1 and CDR2: SGHTA, FQGNSA.

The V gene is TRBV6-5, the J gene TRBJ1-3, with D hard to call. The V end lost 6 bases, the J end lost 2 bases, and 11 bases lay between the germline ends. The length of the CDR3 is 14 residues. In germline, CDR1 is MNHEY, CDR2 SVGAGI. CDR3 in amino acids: CASSRAGTGNTIYF. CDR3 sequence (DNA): TGTGCCAGCAGCCGGGCGGGGACTGGAAACACCATATATTTT.

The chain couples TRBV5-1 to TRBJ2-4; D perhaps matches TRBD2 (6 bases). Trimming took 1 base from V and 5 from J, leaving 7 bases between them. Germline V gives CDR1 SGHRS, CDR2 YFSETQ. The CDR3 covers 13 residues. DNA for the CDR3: TGCGCCAGCAGCTTGTCTAGCGAAAACATTCAGTACTTC. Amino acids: CASSLSSENIQYF.

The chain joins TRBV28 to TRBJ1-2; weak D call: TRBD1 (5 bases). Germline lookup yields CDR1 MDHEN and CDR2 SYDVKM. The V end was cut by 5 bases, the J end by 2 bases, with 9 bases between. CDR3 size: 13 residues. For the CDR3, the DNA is TGTGCCAGCAGTAAACAGGAGAACTATGGCTACACCTTC. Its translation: CASSKQENYGYTF.

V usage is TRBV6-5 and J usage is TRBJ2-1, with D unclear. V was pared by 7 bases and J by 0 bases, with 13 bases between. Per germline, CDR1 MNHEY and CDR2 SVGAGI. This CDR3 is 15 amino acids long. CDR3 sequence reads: CASKEIQSSYNEQFF. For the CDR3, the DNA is TGTGCCAGCAAAGAGATACAGAGCTCCTACAATGAGCAGTTCTTC.